This TCR beta chain stems from a study of blood T cell repertoires in COVID-19. Germline values: CDR1 SGHTA, CDR2 FQGNSA. The CDR3 has 15 amino acids. Trimming stripped 1 base from V and 6 bases from J, with 10 bases between. This clone was observed once. This table comes from immunoSEQ multiplex PCR, and its TCRdb copy is limited to in-frame clones, with some not included. The sample comprises about 300,000 clones, around 84% of which are singletons, and about 2.5% rests with the top ten. Symptom resolution, clearance, or two negative PCRs marked the recovered donors of Cohort 3. J is TRBJ1-6 and V is TRBV7-2, with a possible D match to TRBD1 (6 bases). Source material: PBMCs or T cells enriched from blood (not recorded which). The receptor comes from a woman between 45 and 65 years old who had recovered from COVID-19. Written as DNA, the CDR3 is TGTGCCAGCAGCTTAGACAGGGCCTCTAATTCACCCCTCCACTTT. Amino acids: CASSLDRASNSPLHF.